This TCR beta chain appears in the sequencing data of a study of T cell responses to AZD1222 COVID-19 vaccine. The CDR3 has 10 amino acids. Trimming removed 7 bases at V and 3 bases at J, with 4 bases between. CDR1 and CDR2 (germline): SNHLY, FYNNEI. About this clone itself: Its antigen is currently unknown.

The assay was immunoSEQ multiplex PCR, and TCRdb's table has in-frame clones only and misses some. This sample has 120,000 to 150,000 clones; approximately 78% occur once, and the top ten carry roughly 4.3%. Overall study results and limits: CD4 TCRs linked to vaccination spanned spike, dominating at 160-218 and 743-854. Reportedly, close to half of spike-specific TCRs are directed against unmutated variant regions. Rises in breadth and depth of Spike-specific TCRs came after two AZD1222 doses.

The source was peripheral blood, collected on day 0 of MenACWY control vaccination. The clonotype was recovered from an adult in good health. This sequence joins TRBV2 and TRBJ2-7, with D unresolved. The CDR3 nucleotides read TGTGCCAGCATTGACTACGAGCAGTACGTC. This encodes CASIDYEQYV.